This T cell receptor (beta chain) originates from a study of blood T cell repertoires in COVID-19. Study background: Specimens from acute and convalescent COVID-19 originated in the United States, Italy and Spain. PBMCs, B-cell-depleted T cells, or T cells were the source of the cDNA or gDNA that made up the material.

Authors' processing steps: Quantification of nucleated cells was approximated via reference gene primer amplification. The assay was immunoSEQ multiplex PCR, and TCRdb's table has in-frame clones only and misses some. D and trimming come from the DNA, and the V and J calls and clone size come from that table. The table records about 69,000 clones, around three quarters of them present only once. Sample: peripheral blood. This receptor was taken from a man aged 60 to 69 with acute or convalescent COVID-19.

CDR3 DNA sequence: TGCAGCGTTGAAATTCAAGGAGCCTCCTACGAGCAGTACTTC. It specifies CSVEIQGASYEQYF. The rearrangement uses TRBV29-1 and TRBJ2-7; D gene uncertain. CDR1 SQVTM and CDR2 ANQGSEA come from the germline V gene. V was shortened by 2 bases and J by 0 bases, with 11 bases between the two germline ends. CDR3 length equals 14 residues.